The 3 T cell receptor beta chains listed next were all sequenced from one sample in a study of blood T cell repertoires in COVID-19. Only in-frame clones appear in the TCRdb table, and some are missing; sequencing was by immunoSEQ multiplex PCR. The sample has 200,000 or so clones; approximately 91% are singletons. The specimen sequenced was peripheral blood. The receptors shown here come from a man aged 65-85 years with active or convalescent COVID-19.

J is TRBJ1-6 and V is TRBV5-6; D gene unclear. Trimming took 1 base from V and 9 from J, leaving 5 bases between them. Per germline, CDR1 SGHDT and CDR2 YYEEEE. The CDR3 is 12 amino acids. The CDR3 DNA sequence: TGTGCCAGCAGCTTGAGAGGTTCACCCCTCCACTTT. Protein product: CASSLRGSPLHF.

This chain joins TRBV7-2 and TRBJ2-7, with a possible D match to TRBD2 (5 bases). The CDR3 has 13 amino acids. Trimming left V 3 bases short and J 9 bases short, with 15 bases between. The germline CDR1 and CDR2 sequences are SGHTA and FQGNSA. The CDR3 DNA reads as TGTGCCAGCAGCTTCGTAGCCTACGAGGGGCAGTACTTC. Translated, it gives CASSFVAYEGQYF.

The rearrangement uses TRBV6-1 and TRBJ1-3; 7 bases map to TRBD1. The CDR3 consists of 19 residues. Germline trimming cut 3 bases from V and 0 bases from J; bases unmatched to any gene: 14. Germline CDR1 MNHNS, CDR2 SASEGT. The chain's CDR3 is CASSEGRGPLVISGNTIYF. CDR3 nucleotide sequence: TGTGCCAGCAGTGAGGGTAGGGGGCCGCTCGTAATCTCTGGAAACACCATATATTTT.